This T cell receptor beta chain was identified in a study of cytomegalovirus exposure and HLA in healthy donors. The ends lost 5 bases at V and 4 bases at J; junction bases unmatched: 16. This CDR3 region has 19 residues. Per the germline V gene, CDR1 is SGHTA and CDR2 is FQGTGA. With 60 Vbeta and 13 Jbeta primers, the PCR was carried out. Per the original data handling: Around 10 million of the roughly 80 million unique TCR beta chains counted in a later analysis were shared. The assay was immunoSEQ multiplex PCR, and TCRdb's table has in-frame clones only and misses some. The D gene and trimming were derived from the DNA, and the V and J assignments and clone size from that table. The sample has 250,000 to 350,000 clones; about four fifths are singletons.

V is TRBV7-3 and J is TRBJ2-2; 10 bases match TRBD2. What was sequenced was PBMCs. The TCR comes from a girl aged 2 to 10 in good health and CMV-seronegative. DNA of the CDR3: TGTGCCAGCAGCCCCCGTGGGAAAGCGGGGGGGCAAAGCACCGGGGAGCTGTTTTTT. Translating gives CASSPRGKAGGQSTGELFF.